This T cell receptor (beta chain) was profiled in a study of technical replicates of blood from a handful of donors. The protocol was immunoSEQ multiplex PCR, while the TCRdb copy is restricted to in-frame clones and leaves out a portion. Of over 70,000 clones in the sample, just under 95% were seen once. This CDR3 has 15 residues. V lost 2 bases to trimming and J lost 6 bases; unmatched junction nucleotides: 6. Germline values: CDR1 SGHDN, CDR2 FVKESK. The receptor was derived from a human donor in good health. The material sequenced was T cells isolated from PBMCs. The genes are TRBV14 and TRBJ2-7, with 11 bases that match TRBD1. In nucleotides, the CDR3 is TGTGCCAGCAGCCAACCGGGACAGGGGGTACTCGAGCAGTACTTC. This encodes CASSQPGQGVLEQYF.